The source of this TCR beta chain is a study of CD8+ T cells in alopecia areata. Extracted RNA was reverse transcribed into cDNA, the sequencing template. TCRdb's table, derived via immunoSEQ multiplex PCR, lists solely in-frame clones and lacks some. This table holds 89,000 or so clones, roughly 51% found once. Alopecia areata patients had lesional scalp punch biopsies and peripheral blood taken from them. Using a FACSAria, the CD4+ and CD8+ T cells were sorted from the PBMCs. Sequenced sample: NKG2D-high CD8+ T cells sorted from blood. The sequence was collected from a human donor with alopecia areata.

The CDR3, as DNA: TGTGCCAGCAGTCGGCGAGGGTTCCGTACCGGGGAGCTGTTTTTT. This codes for CASSRRGFRTGELFF. This rearrangement joins TRBV5-4 to TRBJ2-2; D is possibly TRBD2 (5 bases). CDR1 and CDR2 from the germline V gene are SGHNT and YYREEE (reference sequence). Between the trimmed V and J ends, which lost 5 bases and 5 bases, there was a span of 16 bases. The CDR3 extends over 15 amino acids.